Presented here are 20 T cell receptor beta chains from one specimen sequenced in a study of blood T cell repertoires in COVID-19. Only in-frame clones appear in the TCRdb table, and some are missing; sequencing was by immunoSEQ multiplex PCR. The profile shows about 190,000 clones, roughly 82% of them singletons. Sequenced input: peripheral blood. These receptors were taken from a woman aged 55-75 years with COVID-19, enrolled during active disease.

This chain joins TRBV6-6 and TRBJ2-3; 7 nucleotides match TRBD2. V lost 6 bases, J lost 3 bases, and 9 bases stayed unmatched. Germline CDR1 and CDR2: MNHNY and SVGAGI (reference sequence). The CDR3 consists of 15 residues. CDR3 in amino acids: CASSRIRLATDTQYF. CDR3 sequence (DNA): TGTGCCAGCAGCCGTATAAGACTAGCTACAGATACGCAGTATTTT.

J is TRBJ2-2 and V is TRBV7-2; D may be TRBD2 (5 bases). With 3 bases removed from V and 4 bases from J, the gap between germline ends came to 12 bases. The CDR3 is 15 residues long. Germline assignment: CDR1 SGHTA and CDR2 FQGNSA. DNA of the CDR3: TGTGCCAGCAGCTTCTCCCTGGCGGGCACCGGGGAGCTGTTTTTT. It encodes CASSFSLAGTGELFF.

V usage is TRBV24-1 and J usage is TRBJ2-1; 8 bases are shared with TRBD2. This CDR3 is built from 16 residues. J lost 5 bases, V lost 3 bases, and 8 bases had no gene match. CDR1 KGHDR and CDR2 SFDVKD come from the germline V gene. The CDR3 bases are TGTGCCACCAGTGATCCCGTAGCGGGGAGGGACAATGAGCAGTTCTTC. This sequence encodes CATSDPVAGRDNEQFF.

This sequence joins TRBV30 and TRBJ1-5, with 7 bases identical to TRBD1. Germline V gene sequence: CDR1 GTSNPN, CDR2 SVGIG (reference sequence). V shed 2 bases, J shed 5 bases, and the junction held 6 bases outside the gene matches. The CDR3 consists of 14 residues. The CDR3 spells CAWSRVQGDQPQHF. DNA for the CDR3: TGTGCCTGGAGTCGGGTTCAGGGGGATCAGCCCCAGCATTTT.

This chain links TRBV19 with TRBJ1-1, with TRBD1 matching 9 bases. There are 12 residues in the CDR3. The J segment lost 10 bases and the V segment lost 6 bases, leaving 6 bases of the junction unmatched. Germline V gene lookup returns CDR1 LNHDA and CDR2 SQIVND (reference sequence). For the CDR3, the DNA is TGTGCCAGTAGCTCCTTGACAGGGGGAGCTTTCTTT. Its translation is CASSSLTGGAFF.

The CDR3 loop reads CASSRRGGQGEKLFF. In DNA form, the CDR3 reads TGTGCCAGCAGCCGCCGGGGGGGGCAAGGTGAAAAACTGTTTTTT. V is TRBV11-2 and J is TRBJ1-4, with D possibly TRBD1 on 6 matching bases. Germline V gene data show CDR1 as SGHAT and CDR2 as FQNNGV. The V end was cut by 5 bases, the J end by 7 bases, with 17 bases between. CDR3 length: 15 amino acids.

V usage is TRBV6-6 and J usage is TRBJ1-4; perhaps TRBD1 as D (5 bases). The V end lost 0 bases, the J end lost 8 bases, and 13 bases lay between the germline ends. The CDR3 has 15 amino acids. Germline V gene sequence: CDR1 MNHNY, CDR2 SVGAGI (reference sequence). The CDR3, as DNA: TGTGCCAGCAGTTACTCGGGGGTTCGGGGGGAAAAACTGTTTTTT. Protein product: CASSYSGVRGEKLFF.

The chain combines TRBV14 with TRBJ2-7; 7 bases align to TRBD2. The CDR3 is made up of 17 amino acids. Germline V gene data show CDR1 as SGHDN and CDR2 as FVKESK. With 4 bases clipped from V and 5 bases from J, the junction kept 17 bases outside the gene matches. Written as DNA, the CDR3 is TGTGCCAGCAGCCCCCCCGGGGGACTACGGGCCCCCGACGAGCAGTACTTC. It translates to CASSPPGGLRAPDEQYF. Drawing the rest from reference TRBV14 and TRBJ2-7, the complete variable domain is EAGVTQFPSHSVIEKGQTVTLRCDPISGHDNLYWYRRVMGKEIKFLLHFVKESKQDESGMPNNRFLAERTGGTYSTLKVQPAELEDSGVYFCASSPPGGLRAPDEQYFGPGTRLTVT.

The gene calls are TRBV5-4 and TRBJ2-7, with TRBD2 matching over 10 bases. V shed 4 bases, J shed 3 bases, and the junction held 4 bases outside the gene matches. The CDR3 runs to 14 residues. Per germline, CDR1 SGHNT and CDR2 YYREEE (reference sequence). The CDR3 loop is CASSRASGSYEQYF. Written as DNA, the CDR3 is TGTGCCAGCAGCAGGGCTAGCGGGAGCTACGAGCAGTACTTC.

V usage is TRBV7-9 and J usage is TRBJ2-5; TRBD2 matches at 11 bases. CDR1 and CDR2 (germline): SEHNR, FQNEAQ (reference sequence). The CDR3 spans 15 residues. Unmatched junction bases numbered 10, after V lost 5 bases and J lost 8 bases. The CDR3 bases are TGTGCCAGCAGCGCCAAGACTAGCGGGGTAATTACCCAGTACTTC. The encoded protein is CASSAKTSGVITQYF.

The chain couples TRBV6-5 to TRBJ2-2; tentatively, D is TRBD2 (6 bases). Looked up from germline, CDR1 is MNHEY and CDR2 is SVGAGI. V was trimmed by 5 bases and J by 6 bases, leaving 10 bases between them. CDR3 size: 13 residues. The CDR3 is CASSLPGAGELFF. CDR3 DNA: TGTGCCAGCAGTCTCCCGGGGGCCGGGGAGCTGTTTTTT.

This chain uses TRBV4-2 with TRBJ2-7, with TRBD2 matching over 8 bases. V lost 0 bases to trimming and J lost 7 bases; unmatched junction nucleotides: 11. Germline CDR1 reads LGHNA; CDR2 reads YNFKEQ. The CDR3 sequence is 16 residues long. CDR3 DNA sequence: TGTGCCAGCAGCCAAGATCGCGCGGGAGGCTCTAGGGAGCAGTACTTC. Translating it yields CASSQDRAGGSREQYF.

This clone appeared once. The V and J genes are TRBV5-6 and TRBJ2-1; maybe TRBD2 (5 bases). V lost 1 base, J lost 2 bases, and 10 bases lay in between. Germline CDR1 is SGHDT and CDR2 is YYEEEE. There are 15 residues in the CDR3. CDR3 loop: CASSLFWEPYNEQFF. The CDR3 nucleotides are TGTGCCAGCAGCTTGTTCTGGGAGCCCTACAATGAGCAGTTCTTC.

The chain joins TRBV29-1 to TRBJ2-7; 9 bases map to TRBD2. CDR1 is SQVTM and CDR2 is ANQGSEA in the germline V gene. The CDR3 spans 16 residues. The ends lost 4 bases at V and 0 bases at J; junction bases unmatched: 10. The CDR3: CSVVWLTSGDSYEQYF. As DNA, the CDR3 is TGCAGCGTTGTGTGGCTGACTAGCGGAGACTCCTACGAGCAGTACTTC.

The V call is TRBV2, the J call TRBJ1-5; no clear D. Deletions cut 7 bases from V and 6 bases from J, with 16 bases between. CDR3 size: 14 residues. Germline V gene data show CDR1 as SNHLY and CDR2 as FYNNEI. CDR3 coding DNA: TGTGCCAGCAAGCCAGGTTGGAGCGGTCAGCCCCAGCATTTT. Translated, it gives CASKPGWSGQPQHF.

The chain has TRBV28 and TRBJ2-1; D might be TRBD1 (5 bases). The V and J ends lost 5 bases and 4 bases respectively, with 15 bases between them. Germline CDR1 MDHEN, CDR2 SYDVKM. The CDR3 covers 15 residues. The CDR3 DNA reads TGTGCCAGCAGTCCCCAAGGCAGGGCATACAATGAGCAGTTCTTC. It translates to CASSPQGRAYNEQFF.

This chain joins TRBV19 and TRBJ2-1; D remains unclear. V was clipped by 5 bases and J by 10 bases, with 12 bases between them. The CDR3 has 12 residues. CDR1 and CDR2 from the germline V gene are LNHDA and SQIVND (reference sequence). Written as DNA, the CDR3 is TGTGCCAGTAGTCCCTCAGGTCGGGAGCAGTTCTTC. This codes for CASSPSGREQFF.

Written as DNA, the CDR3 is TGTGCCAGCAGTAGGACAGTGAGCACAGATACGCAGTATTTT. This translates into CASSRTVSTDTQYF. This rearrangement joins TRBV7-9 to TRBJ2-3, with a tentative D call TRBD1 (6 bases). Germline values: CDR1 SEHNR, CDR2 FQNEAQ (reference sequence). The CDR3 spans 14 residues. The ends were cut back, 6 bases at V and 0 bases at J, with 10 bases in the middle.

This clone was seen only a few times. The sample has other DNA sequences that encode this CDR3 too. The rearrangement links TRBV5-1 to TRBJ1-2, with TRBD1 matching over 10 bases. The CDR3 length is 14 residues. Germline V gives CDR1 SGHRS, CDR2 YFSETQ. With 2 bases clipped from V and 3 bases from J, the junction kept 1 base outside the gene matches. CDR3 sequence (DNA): TGCGCCAGCAGCTTAGGACAGGGGGACTATGGCTACACCTTC. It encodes CASSLGQGDYGYTF.

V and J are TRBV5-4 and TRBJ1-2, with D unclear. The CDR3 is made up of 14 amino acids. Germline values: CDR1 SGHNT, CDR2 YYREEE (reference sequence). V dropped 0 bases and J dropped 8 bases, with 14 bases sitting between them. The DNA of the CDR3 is TGTGCCAGCAGCTTGGCCGGGGTGGTGGGAGGCTACACCTTC. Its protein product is CASSLAGVVGGYTF.